This T cell receptor (beta chain) was sequenced in a study of T cell repertoires in cytomegalovirus infection. On the study more broadly: Public TCR beta signatures were indicative of both CMV infection and a matching HLA type.

This clonotype has just one count. The antigen is not known. Study observations and caveats: The study found HLA-C-restricted CMV-specific TCR beta clonotypes dominating the ex vivo response. Summed frequency of public TCR beta families distinguished CMV carriers with the relevant HLA.

After removal of 4 bases from V and 5 bases from J, the junction contained 10 bases not matched to a gene. Germline CDR1 SGHNT, CDR2 YENEEA. The length of the CDR3 is 15 residues. TCRdb fed the reads into MiXCR, producing one record per CDR3 protein. The top ten clones hold 11% to 15% of a sample with around 900,000 distinct CDR3 sequences, more than 25% of them seen once. Here the sequenced sample was cultured CD8+ T cells from PBMCs, taken from culture after CMV antigen stimulation. This receptor was identified in a human donor in good health (CMV status not recorded). Some clones in this sample may be carry-over from other donors' samples. The chain employs TRBV11-3 and TRBJ2-5; 7 bases align to TRBD1. The DNA of the CDR3 is TGTGCCAGCAGCTCATACGAAGGGGGCAGGGAGACCCAGTACTTC. It specifies CASSSYEGGRETQYF.